This paragraph covers one T cell receptor (beta chain) sequence. Its antigen is unknown. This sample was taken from a study of cytomegalovirus exposure and HLA in healthy donors. Overall study results and limits: Owing to their indistinguishability, certain V segments, notably TRBV6-2 and TRBV6-3, were excluded. Later analysis identified several of the most significant clusters that appeared linked to common viral pathogens. In presence/absence analyses, roughly uniform sequencing depth across donors was assumed. Prior analysis indicated that the majority of TCR beta V segments exhibited productivity approximately 90% or approximately 30% of the time.

J gave up 4 bases and V 5 bases, and 5 bases lay outside the gene matches. Germline CDR1 is SGHVS and CDR2 is FQNEAQ. This CDR3 has 13 amino acids. The study ran its PCR with 60 Vbeta and 13 Jbeta primers. Libraries were prepared by immunoSEQ multiplex PCR; TCRdb keeps only in-frame clonotypes and omits some of them. The top ten hold about 15% of the sample, which has about 82,000 clones, 55% to 65% seen once. The origin of this receptor is a woman in her forties in good health and CMV-seropositive. The J gene is TRBJ2-7, the V gene TRBV7-8, with 7 bases matching TRBD1. The sample consisted of PBMCs. CDR3 bases: TGTGCCAGCAGCGAAGGACAGGAATACGAGCAGTACTTC. Protein: CASSEGQEYEQYF.